This T cell receptor beta chain was sequenced in a study of shared clonotypes between healthy human individuals. Here immunoSEQ multiplex PCR was the method, and the copy in TCRdb shows in-frame clones only, minus some. This table holds around 2.1 million clones, 85% to 95% found once. CD45RO-negative, CCR7-selected cells formed the naive CD8 fraction, which excluded terminally differentiated effector memory CD45RA+ cells. Trimming took 1 base from V and 4 from J, leaving 10 bases between them. Germline CDR1 MGHRA, CDR2 YSYEKL. This CDR3 spans 14 amino acids. As regards this clone: The same CDR3 can be traced to other DNA sequences in this sample.

The receptor was isolated from a man aged 18 to 30 in good health. Some clones in this sample may be carry-over from other donors' samples. This chain links TRBV4-1 with TRBJ1-2; D not certain. Sequencing used naive CD8+ T cells from PBMCs. DNA for the CDR3: TGCGCCAGCAGCCAAGTCTTGGGATCCTATGGCTACACCTTC. This codes for CASSQVLGSYGYTF.